The present TCR beta chain was sequenced within a study of T cell responses to AZD1222 COVID-19 vaccine. Profiling relied on immunoSEQ multiplex PCR, and the TCRdb table lists in-frame clones only, not all of them. Altogether approximately 150,000 clones are present, 92% being singletons, with the ten largest covering approximately 9%. This clone appeared a single time. Trimming took 0 bases from V and 1 from J, leaving 9 bases between them. The CDR3 contains 15 residues. The V gene's germline CDR1 is SGDLS and CDR2 YYNGEE. Source: peripheral blood, taken 28 days after the second AZD1222 dose. The sequence came from an adult who received the AZD1222 COVID-19 vaccine. This chain uses TRBV9 with TRBJ2-3, with a tentative D call TRBD2 (5 bases). CDR3 bases: TGTGCCAGCAGCGTAGGGGCGGGTCGCACAGATACGCAGTATTTT. It yields the protein CASSVGAGRTDTQYF.